This T cell receptor (beta chain) comes out of a study of blood T cells in healthy people across ages (dated by TCRdb to the mid-2010s). Broadly, across the study: In model experiments, template switching captured about one uniquely barcoded TCR beta cDNA molecule for every two T cells. To track age-related changes in TCR beta repertoire diversity, the study relied on deep sequencing normalized with unique cDNA molecular identifiers. Donors were grouped into four age groups: young (average approximately 16 years), middle-aged (around 39), aged (about 59) and long-lived (82). Using the same blood draw, the study looked at two additional independent replicas of 1 million unique cDNA reads for two donors, one aged 18 to 30 and the other aged 80 or older.

This clonotype showed up just a few times. No antigen is known for it. No qualities accompany the bases; no much larger clone lies one base away. Library prep was done by 5' RACE. The instrument given in TCRdb is Illumina HiSeq 2500. The second PCR ran for roughly 7 to 11 cycles and used a J-beta primer mix along with a sample-barcoded 5' primer. A unique molecular identifier was introduced onto each TCR beta cDNA molecule by a template-switch 5' adaptor carrying 12 random nucleotides. Each sample yielded at least 2.5 million CDR3-containing paired-end reads. First-strand cDNA synthesis was performed from all RNA using the Mint cDNA synthesis kit, with priming by a TRBC-specific oligonucleotide. Following uracil-DNA glycosylase treatment, all cDNA underwent a first 18-cycle PCR with the universal primers M1SS and BC2_uni_R. The published analysis was carried out like this. Normalization of each sample was performed by random selection of 1 million high-quality reads, each carrying a distinct molecular identifier. Reads with shared molecular identifiers were discarded instead of being binned into consensus sequences. MiTCR, run with a Q25 quality threshold and the strictest error-elimination algorithm, handled CDR3 identification, clonotype clustering and error correction. A nonparametric unseen species model using Euler transformation provided a lower-bound estimate of total TCR beta diversity. TCRdb cleaned the public reads at Q25 with fastp, built clones with MiXCR and kept in-frame beta chains. Entries that share a CDR3 protein sequence are merged under the most common genes and DNA. The authors' filters were not applied to this entry. The sample table lists around 990,000 distinct CDR3 sequences, 20% to 25% of them with a count of one. Clones ranked in the top ten supply approximately 0.71% of the sample.

The donors were roughly 39 Caucasian individuals from Russia, aged roughly 6 to 100 years, who were systemically healthy. Each donor gave roughly 11 milliliters of peripheral blood, drawn into EDTA-treated Vacutainer tubes. Ficoll-Paque density-gradient centrifugation was used to isolate PBMCs, with at least 7 million obtained per sample. Total RNA, at least 6 micrograms per sample, was extracted from PBMCs with Trizol reagent. For every donor, an aliquot of PBMCs went through flow cytometry to measure the percentages of naive CD45RAhigh/CD27high T cells. Overall study outcomes, separate from this receptor: The percentage of naive T cells measured by flow cytometry correlated strongly with observed TCR beta diversity. As age increased, observed TCR beta diversity per million T cells dropped in a roughly linear way, and a significant reduction was already evident by age around 41. Compared with the aged group, the long-lived group had more naive CD4+ T cells, fewer expanded clones and increased TCR diversity, a pattern suggesting age selection. Because donor CMV infection status was unknown, age-related changes in expanded clonotypes were potentially confounded. Because profiling used bulk unsorted PBMCs, naive and antigen-experienced compartments could not be compared conclusively. Estimates of total diversity based on one million sequenced T cells were regarded as lower bounds and as underestimates.

The germline V gene (reference sequence) specifies MNHEY as CDR1 and SMNVEV as CDR2. The CDR3 has 16 amino acids, counting the end cysteine and phenylalanine. Solely the CDR3 DNA is kept, with 48 bases framed from the first base. V and J lose 7 bases and 3 bases, and a span of 21 bases separates them. These data were also reused for a study on T cells of mothers and their children. The second study's paper adds: The donors were nine systemically healthy Caucasian individuals, made up of three mothers and their six children. cDNA synthesis used all of the extracted RNA, with 1.5 ug of RNA in each 15 ul reaction. Sample barcodes and 2-4 random nucleotides were added via the M1S primer in the second PCR. More than 9.5 million TCR beta CDR3 reads were obtained from each mother, and some 3.2 million reads were obtained from each child. TCR recombination output is similarly shaped by thymic selection in related and unrelated pairs, with a minor effect exerted by inherited differences. Related mother-child pairs always showed normalized repertoire overlap that was slightly higher than in unrelated mother-child pairs, though the difference was never significant. Persistent microchimeric T cell clones were not detected, at a sensitivity of about 100 clones per million clonotypes. Deep NGS was used in the study to compare the TCR beta repertoires of mothers and children and to look for features that separate related mother-child pairs from unrelated individuals. Mothers averaged approximately 41 +/- 4 years of age and children averaged approximately 12 +/- 4 years. After adapter ligation was performed with NEBNext reagents, the libraries were sequenced on an Illumina HiSeq 2000 with 100+100 nt paired-end reads. Mother and child libraries were prepared a month apart and sequenced in separate runs to prevent cross-contamination. Between 500,000 and 2,000,000 distinct TCR beta clonotypes were identified per donor. Naive TCR beta clonotypes were estimated from low-frequency clonotypes matched to each donor's FACS-determined naive share, without sorting.

Sequenced: blood. The chain was built from TRBV27 and TRBJ2-5; the D gene is tentatively TRBD1 or TRBD2, each matching 5 bases. This TCR was sampled from a girl aged 2-10 years in good health. The DNA sequence follows: TGTGCCAGCATCCACACCGGGGCCTTAAGCAAAGAGACCCAGTACTTC. This yields the protein CASIHTGALSKETQYF.